This is a list of T cell receptor beta chains from one sample in a study of regulatory T cells in long-lasting Graves disease. Each CDR3 protein gets one entry after TCRdb re-called the multiplex PCR reads with MiXCR. The data show more than 400,000 distinct CDR3 sequences, less than 20% seen once. The same sample was also studied in work on T cells in Graves' hyperthyroidism and ophthalmopathy.

The starting material was peripheral blood mononuclear cells (PBMCs), obtained at new diagnosis, from a patient treated with antithyroid drugs. All receptors come from a woman aged 25 to 45 with Graves disease. Each CDR3 is given with its conserved first and last residue. The order of the fields is D gene, J gene, clone size, V gene, CDR3 length, CDR3 protein, CDR3 DNA. The D gene is left open where the match is weak. A row's size may be missing; if present it is once, few, many or a size class.

D: -; J: TRBJ2-7; size: many; V: TRBV20-1; length: 13; CDR3: CSARDTEGYEQYF; DNA: TGCAGTGCTAGAGACACAGAGGGCTACGAGCAGTACTTC
D: TRBD1; J: TRBJ1-2; size: -; V: TRBV12-3/TRBV12-4; length: 15; CDR3: CASSSRRTGFEGYTF; DNA: TGTGCCAGCAGCTCACGTCGGACAGGGTTCGAGGGCTACACCTTC
D: -; J: TRBJ2-1; size: many; V: TRBV6-1; length: 13; CDR3: CASSLGTDNEQFF; DNA: TGTGCCAGCAGTCTAGGGACGGACAATGAGCAGTTCTTC
D: -; J: TRBJ2-3; size: many; V: TRBV3-1; length: 15; CDR3: CASSELFRKGDTQYF; DNA: TGTGCCAGCAGCGAATTATTTAGGAAAGGAGATACGCAGTATTTT
D: -; J: TRBJ2-7; size: few; V: TRBV27; length: 14; CDR3: CASRPRGWTYEQYF; DNA: TGTGCCAGCCGCCCCCGGGGGTGGACCTACGAGCAGTACTTC
D: -; J: TRBJ2-2; size: few; V: TRBV20-1; length: 13; CDR3: CSLPGPNTGELFF; DNA: TGCAGTTTACCGGGACCGAACACCGGGGAGCTGTTTTTT
D: -; J: TRBJ1-2; size: many; V: TRBV28; length: 15; CDR3: CASNLPISGGYGYTF; DNA: TGTGCCAGCAACCTACCCATTTCAGGCGGCTATGGCTACACCTTC
D: TRBD1; J: TRBJ1-5; size: few; V: TRBV28; length: 17; CDR3: CASNTPGQKYSNQPQHF; DNA: TGTGCCAGCAACACCCCGGGACAGAAATATAGCAATCAGCCCCAGCATTTT
D: TRBD1; J: TRBJ2-1; size: few; V: TRBV9; length: 15; CDR3: CASSEARGRSNEQFF; DNA: TGTGCCAGCAGCGAGGCGAGGGGGCGAAGCAATGAGCAGTTCTTC
D: TRBD1; J: TRBJ1-1; size: many; V: TRBV12-3/TRBV12-4; length: 16; CDR3: CASNTDRDRGFSEAFF; DNA: TGTGCCAGCAACACAGACCGGGACAGAGGGTTCAGTGAAGCTTTCTTT
D: -; J: TRBJ2-5; size: many; V: TRBV7-9; length: 15; CDR3: CASSLASGPQETQYF; DNA: TGTGCCAGCAGCTTAGCTTCTGGACCACAAGAGACCCAGTACTTC
D: -; J: TRBJ2-1; size: -; V: TRBV7-7; length: 14; CDR3: CASSLEGPGREQFF; DNA: TGTGCTAGCAGCTTGGAGGGACCAGGAAGGGAGCAGTTCTTC
D: -; J: TRBJ2-6; size: -; V: TRBV30; length: 12; CDR3: CAWWGTANVLTF; DNA: TGTGCCTGGTGGGGGACGGCTAACGTCCTGACTTTC
D: TRBD2; J: TRBJ2-3; size: many; V: TRBV3-1; length: 16; CDR3: CASSRRSGGNTDTQYF; DNA: TGTGCCAGCAGCCGTCGGAGCGGGGGGAACACAGATACGCAGTATTTT
D: -; J: TRBJ2-7; size: few; V: TRBV9; length: 13; CDR3: CASSGMNSYEQYF; DNA: TGTGCCAGCAGCGGGATGAACTCCTACGAGCAGTACTTC
D: -; J: TRBJ2-5; size: few; V: TRBV5-1; length: 15; CDR3: CASSLSSRIQETQYF; DNA: TGCGCCAGCAGCTTGAGCAGCAGAATCCAAGAGACCCAGTACTTC